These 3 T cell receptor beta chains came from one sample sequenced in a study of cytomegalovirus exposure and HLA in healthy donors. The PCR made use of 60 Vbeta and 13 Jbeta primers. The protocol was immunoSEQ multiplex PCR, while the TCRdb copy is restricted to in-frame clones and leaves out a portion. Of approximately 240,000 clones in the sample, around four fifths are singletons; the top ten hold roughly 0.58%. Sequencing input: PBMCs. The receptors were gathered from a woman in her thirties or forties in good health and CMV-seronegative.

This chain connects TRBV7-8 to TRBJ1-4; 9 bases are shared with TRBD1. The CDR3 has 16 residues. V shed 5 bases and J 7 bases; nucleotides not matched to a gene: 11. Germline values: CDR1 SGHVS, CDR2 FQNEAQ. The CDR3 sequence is CASSPGTGIGSEKLFF. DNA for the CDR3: TGTGCCAGCAGCCCGGGGACAGGGATAGGGAGTGAAAAACTGTTTTTT.

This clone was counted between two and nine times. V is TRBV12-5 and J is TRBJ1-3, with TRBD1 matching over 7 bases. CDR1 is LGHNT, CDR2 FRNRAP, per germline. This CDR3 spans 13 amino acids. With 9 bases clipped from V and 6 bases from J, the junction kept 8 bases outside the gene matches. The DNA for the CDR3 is TGTGCTAGCCGGGGACAGCTAGTAAACACCATATATTTT. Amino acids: CASRGQLVNTIYF.

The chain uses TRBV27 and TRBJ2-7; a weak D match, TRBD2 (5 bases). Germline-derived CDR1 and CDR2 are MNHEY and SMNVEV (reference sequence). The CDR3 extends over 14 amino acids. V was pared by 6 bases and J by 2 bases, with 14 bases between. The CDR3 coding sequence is TGTGCCAGCAGGGCCGGGGATATACCCTACGAGCAGTACTTC. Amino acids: CASRAGDIPYEQYF.